The 21 T cell receptor beta chains given below trace back to one sample, sequenced in a study of OX40 agonist ivuxolimab in advanced cancers. The assay was immunoSEQ multiplex PCR, and TCRdb's table has in-frame clones only and misses some. The repertoire holds some 86,000 clones, with 90% to 95% as singletons. The source was CD4+ or CD8+ T cells sorted from blood, collected in a trial of the OX40 agonist ivuxolimab. The source is an adult with an advanced solid tumor such as melanoma, head and neck, liver or kidney cancer.

This clone was detected only a few times. This rearrangement joins TRBV6-1 to TRBJ1-2, with D possibly TRBD1 on 6 matching bases. V dropped 11 bases and J dropped 7 bases, with 20 bases sitting between them. Germline-derived CDR1 and CDR2 are MNHNS and SASEGT. CDR3 length: 13 residues. In DNA, the CDR3 is TGTGCCGGGGGACGGGCGGGGGCGCGTGGCTACACCTTC. The encoded protein is CAGGRAGARGYTF.

The chain combines TRBV10-3 with TRBJ1-4; unclear D gene. Trimming pared 3 bases from V and 8 bases from J, leaving 10 bases between. Germline V lookup: CDR1 ENHRY, CDR2 SYGVKD. This CDR3 is built from 13 residues. The DNA for the CDR3 is TGTGCCATCAGTGATCCGGGCAGGGAAAAACTGTTTTTT. This codes for CAISDPGREKLFF.

This clone was seen just once. The J gene is TRBJ1-4, the V gene TRBV6-8, with D tentatively TRBD1 (6 bases). The CDR3 has 15 amino acids. Germline CDR1 is MNHGY and CDR2 is SAAAGT. The ends were cut back, 7 bases at V and 9 bases at J, with 21 bases in the middle. This CDR3 reads CASNGPGQRPKKLFF. The CDR3 DNA reads TGTGCCAGCAATGGACCGGGACAACGTCCGAAAAAACTGTTTTTT.

DNA for the CDR3: TGTGCCAGCAGCTCGACGGCGGGGGGGAGCACAGATACGCAGTATTTT. Translated, it gives CASSSTAGGSTDTQYF. The chain employs TRBV11-2 and TRBJ2-3; 9 bases agree with TRBD2. The germline V gene has CDR1 SGHAT and CDR2 FQNNGV. CDR3 length equals 16 residues. J was trimmed by 0 bases and V by 4 bases; bases with no gene match: 5. The entire variable domain, with the rest obtained from reference TRBV11-2 and TRBJ2-3, is as follows: EAGVAQSPRYKIIEKRQSVAFWCNPISGHATLYWYQQILGQGPKLLIQFQNNGVVDDSQLPKDRFSAERLKGVDSTLKIQPAKLEDSAVYLCASSSTAGGSTDTQYFGPGTRLTVL.

The chain joins TRBV6-5 to TRBJ1-3; D call uncertain. The ends were cut back, 7 bases at V and 4 bases at J, with 17 bases in the middle. From germline, CDR1 is MNHEY and CDR2 SVGAGI. This CDR3 has 15 amino acids. DNA of the CDR3: TGTGCCAGCACTACCGGGGAGGAGGGAGGAAACACCATATATTTT. Translating it yields CASTTGEEGGNTIYF.

J is TRBJ1-2 and V is TRBV6-5; D is unresolved. The CDR3 consists of 16 residues. The germline gives CDR1 MNHEY, CDR2 SVGAGI. V lost 2 bases and J lost 1, with 14 bases in between. The CDR3 region is CASSYATPSDNYGYTF. The CDR3, as DNA: TGTGCCAGCAGTTACGCTACACCTTCCGATAACTATGGCTACACCTTC.

This clone has just one count. The chain joins TRBV15 to TRBJ2-5; no clear D. The J call may be mistaken, given a closer DNA end match to TRBJ2-7. Per germline, CDR1 LNHNV and CDR2 YYDKDF (reference sequence). This CDR3 has 16 residues. CDR3 sequence reads: CATSRDPPPEIYEQYF. CDR3 coding DNA: TGTGCCACCAGCAGAGATCCCCCCCCAGAGATCTACGAGCAGTACTTC.

The chain joins TRBV19 to TRBJ2-7; a weak D match, TRBD1 (5 bases). Germline V CDR1 and CDR2: LNHDA, SQIVND (reference sequence). Trimming took 2 bases from V and 3 from J, leaving 8 bases between them. There are 13 residues in the CDR3. As DNA, the CDR3 is TGTGCCAGTAGTATAAACAGGTACTACGAGCAGTACTTC. Protein sequence: CASSINRYYEQYF.

The chain couples TRBV4-3 to TRBJ2-1; TRBD2 agrees at 14 bases. V trimming: 1 base; J trimming: 7 bases; junction bases outside the gene matches: 6. CDR1 is LGHNA and CDR2 is YSLEER in the germline V gene. The CDR3 runs to 17 residues. The CDR3 sequence is CASSQGTGTSGSNEQFF. CDR3 DNA: TGCGCCAGCAGCCAAGGTACCGGGACTAGCGGGAGTAATGAGCAGTTCTTC.

The chain carries TRBV7-9 and TRBJ2-7, with 7 positions matching TRBD1. The V segment lost 1 base and the J segment 2 bases; nucleotides outside the gene matches: 8. Germline V gene lookup returns CDR1 SEHNR and CDR2 FQNEAQ (reference sequence). The CDR3 is made up of 16 amino acids. CDR3 nucleotides: TGTGCCAGCAGCTTAGGAGGGACAGCGATAACCTACGAGCAGTACTTC. Amino acids: CASSLGGTAITYEQYF.

The chain is built from TRBV2 and TRBJ2-7; 8 nucleotides match TRBD2. V gave up 5 bases and J gave up 0 bases; unmatched junction bases: 3. The germline V gene has CDR1 SNHLY and CDR2 FYNNEI. The CDR3 runs 14 residues. CDR3 bases: TGTGCCAGCAGTTCTAGCGGGCCCTCCTACGAGCAGTACTTC. Translated: CASSSSGPSYEQYF.

The V and J genes are TRBV4-2 and TRBJ2-1; D is ambiguous. The length of the CDR3 is 15 residues. Trimming shortened V by 0 bases and J by 2 bases, and 8 bases separated the two germline ends. Germline V gives CDR1 LGHNA, CDR2 YNFKEQ. The CDR3 DNA sequence: TGTGCCAGCAGCCAAGATATAAGGACCTACAATGAGCAGTTCTTC. It codes for CASSQDIRTYNEQFF.

J is TRBJ2-3 and V is TRBV15, with D possibly matching TRBD1 (5 bases). With 3 bases removed from V and 3 bases from J, the gap between germline ends came to 13 bases. The CDR3 extends over 15 amino acids. CDR1 is LNHNV, CDR2 YYDKDF, per germline (reference sequence). As DNA, the CDR3 is TGTGCCACCAGCAGGGGGTCAGGGTGGACAGATACGCAGTATTTT. Translated, it gives CATSRGSGWTDTQYF. The full variable domain, with the rest looked up from reference TRBV15 and TRBJ2-3, is DAMVIQNPRYQVTQFGKPVTLSCSQTLNHNVMYWYQQKSSQAPKLLFHYYDKDFNNEADTPDNFQSRRPNTSFCFLDIRSPGLGDTAMYLCATSRGSGWTDTQYFGPGTRLTVL.

This rearrangement joins TRBV19 to TRBJ1-6; 9 nucleotides agree with TRBD1. Germline V gene data show CDR1 as LNHDA and CDR2 as SQIVND (reference sequence). There are 14 residues in the CDR3. Unmatched junction bases numbered 1, after V lost 3 bases and J lost 7 bases. The CDR3 here is CASSMGTGNSPLHF. The CDR3 bases are TGTGCCAGTAGTATGGGGACAGGGAATTCACCCCTCCACTTT.

V usage is TRBV19 and J usage is TRBJ2-7, with D possibly being TRBD2 (6 bases). The V end was cut by 7 bases, the J end by 1 base, with 11 bases between. In germline, CDR1 is LNHDA, CDR2 SQIVND (reference sequence). The CDR3 contains 13 residues. This CDR3 is CASTPGVSYEQYF. The CDR3 DNA reads TGTGCCAGTACCCCGGGAGTTTCCTACGAGCAGTACTTC.

The genes are TRBV11-2 and TRBJ2-7; weak D call: TRBD2 (5 bases). Deletions cut 1 base from V and 3 bases from J, with 22 bases between. This CDR3 comprises 18 residues. CDR1 is SGHAT, CDR2 FQNNGV, per germline. DNA of the CDR3: TGTGCCAGCAGCTTAGGGTCATTGGGAGAGCGCTCTCACTACGAGCAGTACTTC. Residues: CASSLGSLGERSHYEQYF. The variable domain in full, with the rest retrieved from reference TRBV11-2 and TRBJ2-7, is EAGVAQSPRYKIIEKRQSVAFWCNPISGHATLYWYQQILGQGPKLLIQFQNNGVVDDSQLPKDRFSAERLKGVDSTLKIQPAKLEDSAVYLCASSLGSLGERSHYEQYFGPGTRLTVT.

The chain couples TRBV30 to TRBJ1-5, with D possibly matching TRBD1 (5 bases). In germline, CDR1 is GTSNPN, CDR2 SVGIG (reference sequence). V was cut by 4 bases and J by 6 bases, with 13 bases left in between. The CDR3 length is 13 residues. The CDR3 DNA is TGTGCCTGGAAGGGCGTCGGGGGTCAGCCCCAGCATTTT. The encoded protein is CAWKGVGGQPQHF. Together with reference TRBV30 and TRBJ1-5, the CDR3 gives the full variable domain: SQTIHQWPATLVQPVGSPLSLECTVEGTSNPNLYWYRQAAGRGLQLLFYSVGIGQISSEVPQNLSASRPQDRQFILSSKKLLLSDSGFYLCAWKGVGGQPQHFGDGTRLSIL.

The chain combines TRBV5-4 with TRBJ2-5; 13 positions match TRBD2. J lost 2 bases, V lost 3 bases, and 7 bases had no gene match. Germline V gene sequence: CDR1 SGHNT, CDR2 YYREEE (reference sequence). The CDR3 contains 17 residues. Here the CDR3 reads CASSSLGLAGVQETQYF. The CDR3 DNA is TGTGCCAGCAGCTCTTTAGGACTAGCGGGGGTACAAGAGACCCAGTACTTC.

A single count supports this clone. The gene calls are TRBV7-6 and TRBJ1-1; tentatively, D is TRBD1 (6 bases). The CDR3 spans 12 residues. Germline CDR1 is SGHVS and CDR2 is FNYEAQ. V was trimmed by 4 bases and J by 8 bases, leaving 11 bases between them. This CDR3 is CASSSGTLEAFF. The CDR3 nucleotides are TGTGCCAGCAGCTCCGGGACACTCGAAGCTTTCTTT. Combining the CDR3 with reference TRBV7-6 and TRBJ1-1 gives the whole variable domain GAGVSQSPRYKVTKRGQDVALRCDPISGHVSLYWYRQALGQGPEFLTYFNYEAQQDKSGLPNDRFSAERPEGSISTLTIQRTEQRDSAMYRCASSSGTLEAFFGQGTRLTVV.

Here the CDR3 DNA reads TGCGCCAGCAGCTTGGTGGCCTCATCTGAAGCTTTCTTT. It codes for CASSLVASSEAFF. The rearrangement links TRBV5-1 to TRBJ1-1, with unresolved D. Germline V gene lookup returns CDR1 SGHRS and CDR2 YFSETQ. This CDR3 is 13 amino acids long. With 0 bases removed from V and 6 bases from J, the gap between germline ends came to 9 bases.

This chain links TRBV2 with TRBJ2-1; a possible D gene is TRBD1 (5 bases). Germline CDR1 reads SNHLY; CDR2 reads FYNNEI. There are 15 residues in the CDR3. V was trimmed by 6 bases and J by 4 bases, leaving 16 bases between them. CDR3 amino acids: CASSGDSDPYNEQFF. The CDR3 DNA sequence: TGTGCCAGCAGCGGCGACAGCGACCCTTACAATGAGCAGTTCTTC.